This T cell receptor (beta chain) appears in the sequencing data of a study of CD8 T cells in ankylosing spondylitis (dated by TCRdb to about 2017). Some background on the complete study: To find TCR variants linked to disease, the study profiled T cell receptor beta repertoires in ankylosing spondylitis patients and healthy donors. In total, the full study cohort was made up of over a hundred healthy donors and 25 to 30 ankylosing spondylitis patients. Peripheral blood samples were taken, and synovial fluid was additionally collected from ankylosing spondylitis patients.

Results the study describes overall, beyond this receptor: A TCR beta motif made up of several highly homologous amino acid variants appeared to be characteristic of blood from ankylosing spondylitis patients. According to the report, matched synovial fluid samples from ankylosing spondylitis patients were significantly enriched for the disease-linked clones. In peripheral blood, the disease-linked clones were found at relatively low frequencies and had a CD8+ phenotype. Some of the motif variants had been reported before in the synovial fluid and blood of reactive arthritis patients, a finding that suggests common disease-initiation mechanisms.

Data came from an Illumina HiSeq 2500. Quantitative 5'-RACE with molecular barcodes was the method used to prepare the TCR beta libraries. In the paper's pipeline: Disease-linked TCR variants were identified with a new computational method built on a probabilistic model of VDJ rearrangement. TCRdb reran the public reads through fastp at Q25 and MiXCR, keeping productive beta chains. Identical CDR3 proteins give one entry, which carries the most common genes and DNA. Clone size and V and J calls follow TCRdb, not the original study. The sample has over 450,000 distinct CDR3 sequences on record, 10% to 15% of them singletons. The ten largest clonotypes hold nearly 7% of the sample. A word on this clonotype: What this receptor recognizes is not known. There are no base qualities to consult, and no much larger clone falls within one base.

Germline trimming amounts to 2 bases on V and 3 bases on J, with 4 as the count of junction bases outside the gene matches. Spanning cysteine to phenylalanine, the CDR3 consists of 14 amino acids. Only CDR3 DNA is held: 42 bases, read in frame from base 1. CDR1 and CDR2 were assigned from the germline V gene as SGHRS and YFSETQ. The sample was blood, either unsorted or a sorted T cell fraction (not recorded which). The rearranged segments are TRBV5-1 and TRBJ2-7; the central 8 bases match TRBD1. This TCR was sampled from a male donor with ankylosing spondylitis. CDR3 loop: CASSFDRGYYEQYF. Here is the DNA: TGCGCCAGCAGCTTCGACAGGGGATACTACGAGCAGTACTTC. Joined to the reference TRBV5-1 and TRBJ2-7 proteins, this CDR3 gives the full variable domain: KAGVTQTPRYLIKTRGQQVTLSCSPISGHRSVSWYQQTPGQGLQFLFEYFSETQRNKGNFPGRFSGRQFSNSRSEMNVSTLELGDSALYLCASSFDRGYYEQYFGPGTRLTVT.